This entry concerns a single T cell receptor (beta chain). Which antigen it targets is not known. Qualities for individual bases were not recorded, and no much larger clone is one base off. V and J are truncated by 4 bases and 6 bases respectively, leaving an intervening sequence of 6 bases. CDR1 and CDR2, looked up from the germline V gene (reference sequence), are GTSNPN and SVGIG. The CDR3 covers 11 residues, taking in both the cysteine and the phenylalanine. Just CDR3 DNA is preserved here, 33 bases in frame from base 1. The library was produced with the immunoSEQ multiplex PCR assay. In its TCRdb copy, this immuneACCESS table keeps in-frame sequences only and misses some clones. Where compared with another copy, unresolved V genes explain less than half of these, and the others have no known cause. The sample data list around 12,000 clones, and over 70% of these were observed just once. The top ten constitute about 15% of the sample.

This sample stems from a study of technical replicates of blood from a handful of donors (dated by TCRdb to 2016 to 2017). Sequencing was performed on PBMCs. This TCR was recovered from a human donor in good health. The chain uses TRBV30 and TRBJ1-4; the D gene is perhaps TRBD1, on 6 matching bases. The CDR3 here reads CAWKGDEKLFF. The DNA reads TGTGCCTGGAAGGGGGATGAAAAACTGTTTTTT.